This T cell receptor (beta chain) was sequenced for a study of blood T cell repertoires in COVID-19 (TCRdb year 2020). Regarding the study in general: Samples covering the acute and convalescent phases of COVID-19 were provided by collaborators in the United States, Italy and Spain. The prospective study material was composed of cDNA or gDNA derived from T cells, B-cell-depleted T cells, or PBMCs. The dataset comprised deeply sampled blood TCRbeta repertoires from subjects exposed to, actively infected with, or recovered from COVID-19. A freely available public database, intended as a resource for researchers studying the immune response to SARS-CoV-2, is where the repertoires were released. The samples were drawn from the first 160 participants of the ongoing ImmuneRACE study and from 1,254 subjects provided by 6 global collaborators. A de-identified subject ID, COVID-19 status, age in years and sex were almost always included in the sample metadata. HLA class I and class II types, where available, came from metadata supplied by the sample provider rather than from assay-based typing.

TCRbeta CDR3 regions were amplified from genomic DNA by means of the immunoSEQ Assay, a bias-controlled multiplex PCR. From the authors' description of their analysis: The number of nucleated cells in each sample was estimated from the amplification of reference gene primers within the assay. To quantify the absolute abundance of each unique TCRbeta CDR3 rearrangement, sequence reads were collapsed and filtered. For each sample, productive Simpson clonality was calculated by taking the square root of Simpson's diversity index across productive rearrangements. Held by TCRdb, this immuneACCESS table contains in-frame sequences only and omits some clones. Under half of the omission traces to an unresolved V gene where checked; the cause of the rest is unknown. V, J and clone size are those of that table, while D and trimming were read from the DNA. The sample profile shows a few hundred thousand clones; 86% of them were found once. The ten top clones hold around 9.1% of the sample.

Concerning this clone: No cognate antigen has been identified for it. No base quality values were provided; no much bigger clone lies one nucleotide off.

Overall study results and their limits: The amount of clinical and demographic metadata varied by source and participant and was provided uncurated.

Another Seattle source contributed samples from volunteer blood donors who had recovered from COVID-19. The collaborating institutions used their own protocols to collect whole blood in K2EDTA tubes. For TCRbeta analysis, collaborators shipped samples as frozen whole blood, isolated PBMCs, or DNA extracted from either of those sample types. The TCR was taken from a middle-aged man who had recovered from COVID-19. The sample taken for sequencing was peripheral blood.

The CDR3 reads as follows: CASIPGQGSYEQYF. The nucleotides are TGTGCCAGCATCCCGGGACAGGGTTCCTACGAGCAGTACTTC. The chain couples TRBV6-5 to TRBJ2-7, and TRBD1 aligns with 9 junction nucleotides. CDR1 and CDR2 are drawn from the germline V gene: MNHEY, SVGAGI. From its cysteine to its phenylalanine, the CDR3 spans 14 amino acids. This entry keeps only the CDR3 DNA: 42 bases, framed from base 1. V and J are trimmed by 7 bases and 1 base, and the gene matches miss 5 bases of the junction.